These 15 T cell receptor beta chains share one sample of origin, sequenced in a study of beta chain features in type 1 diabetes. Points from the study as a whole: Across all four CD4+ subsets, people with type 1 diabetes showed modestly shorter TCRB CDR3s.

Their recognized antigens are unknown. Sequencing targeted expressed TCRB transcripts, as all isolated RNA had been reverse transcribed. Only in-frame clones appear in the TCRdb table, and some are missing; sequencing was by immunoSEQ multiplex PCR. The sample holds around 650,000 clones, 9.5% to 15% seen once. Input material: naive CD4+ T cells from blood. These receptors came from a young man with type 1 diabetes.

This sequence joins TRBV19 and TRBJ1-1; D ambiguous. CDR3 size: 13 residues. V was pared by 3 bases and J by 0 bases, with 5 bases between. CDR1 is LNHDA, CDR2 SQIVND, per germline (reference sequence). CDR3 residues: CASSMTVNTEAFF. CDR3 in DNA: TGTGCCAGTAGTATGACGGTGAACACTGAAGCTTTCTTT.

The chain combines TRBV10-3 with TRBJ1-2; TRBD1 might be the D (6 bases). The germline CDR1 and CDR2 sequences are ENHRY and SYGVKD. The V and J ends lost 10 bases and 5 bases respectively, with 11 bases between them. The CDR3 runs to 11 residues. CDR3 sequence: CASRGGYGYTF. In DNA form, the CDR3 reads TGTGCCAGCAGGGGAGGATATGGCTACACCTTC.

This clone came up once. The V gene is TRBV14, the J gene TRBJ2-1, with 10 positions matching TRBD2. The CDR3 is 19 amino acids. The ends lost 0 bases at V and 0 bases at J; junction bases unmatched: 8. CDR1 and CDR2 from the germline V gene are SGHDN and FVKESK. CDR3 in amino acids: CASSQDLRTSGFSYNEQFF. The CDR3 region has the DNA TGTGCCAGCAGCCAAGATTTGAGGACTAGCGGTTTCTCCTACAATGAGCAGTTCTTC.

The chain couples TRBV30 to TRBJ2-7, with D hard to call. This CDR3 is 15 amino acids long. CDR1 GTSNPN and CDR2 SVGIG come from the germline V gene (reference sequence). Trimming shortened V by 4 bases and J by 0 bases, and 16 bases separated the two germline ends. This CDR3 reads CAWKRPQDGSYEQYF. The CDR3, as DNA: TGTGCCTGGAAGAGGCCCCAAGACGGCTCCTACGAGCAGTACTTC. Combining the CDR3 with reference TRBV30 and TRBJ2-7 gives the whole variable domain SQTIHQWPATLVQPVGSPLSLECTVEGTSNPNLYWYRQAAGRGLQLLFYSVGIGQISSEVPQNLSASRPQDRQFILSSKKLLLSDSGFYLCAWKRPQDGSYEQYFGPGTRLTVT.

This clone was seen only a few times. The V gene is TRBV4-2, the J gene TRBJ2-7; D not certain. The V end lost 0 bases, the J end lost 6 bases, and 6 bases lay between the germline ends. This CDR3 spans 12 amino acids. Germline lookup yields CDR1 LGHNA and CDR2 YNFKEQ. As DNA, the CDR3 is TGTGCCAGCAGCCAAGATCGGGTCGAGCAGTACTTC. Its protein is CASSQDRVEQYF.

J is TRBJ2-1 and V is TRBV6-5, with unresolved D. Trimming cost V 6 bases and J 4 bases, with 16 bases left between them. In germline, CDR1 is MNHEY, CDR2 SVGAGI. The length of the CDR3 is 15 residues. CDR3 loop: CASRRPNQRYNEQFF. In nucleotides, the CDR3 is TGTGCCAGCAGGCGCCCCAATCAGAGGTACAATGAGCAGTTCTTC.

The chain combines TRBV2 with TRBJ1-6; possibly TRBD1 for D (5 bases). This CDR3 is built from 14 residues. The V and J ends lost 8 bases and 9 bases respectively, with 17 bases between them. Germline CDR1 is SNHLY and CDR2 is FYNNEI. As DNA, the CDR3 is TGTGCCAGCGGGGATAGGCAGGGAGGTTCACCCCTCCACTTT. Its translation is CASGDRQGGSPLHF. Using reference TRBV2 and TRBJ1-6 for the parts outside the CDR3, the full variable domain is EPEVTQTPSHQVTQMGQEVILRCVPISNHLYFYWYRQILGQKVEFLVSFYNNEISEKSEIFDDQFSVERPDGSNFTLKIRSTKLEDSAMYFCASGDRQGGSPLHFGNGTRLTVT.

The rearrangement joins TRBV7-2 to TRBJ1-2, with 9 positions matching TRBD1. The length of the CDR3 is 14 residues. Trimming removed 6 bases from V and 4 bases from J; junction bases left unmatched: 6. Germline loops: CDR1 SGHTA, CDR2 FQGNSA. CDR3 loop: CASRPGTGSYGYTF. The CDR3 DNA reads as TGTGCCAGCAGGCCAGGGACAGGGAGCTATGGCTACACCTTC. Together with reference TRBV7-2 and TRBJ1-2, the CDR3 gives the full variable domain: GAGVSQSPSNKVTEKGKDVELRCDPISGHTALYWYRQSLGQGLEFLIYFQGNSAPDKSGLPSDRFSAERTGGSVSTLTIQRTQQEDSAVYLCASRPGTGSYGYTFGSGTRLTVV.

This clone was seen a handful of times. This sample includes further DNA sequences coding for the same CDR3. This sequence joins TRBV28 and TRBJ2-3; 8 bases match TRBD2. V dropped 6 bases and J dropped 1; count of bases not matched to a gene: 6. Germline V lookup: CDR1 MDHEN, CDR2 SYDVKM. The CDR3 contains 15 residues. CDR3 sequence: CASSRRGGGTDTQYF. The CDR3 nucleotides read TGTGCCAGCAGCCGCCGGGGGGGCGGCACAGATACGCAGTATTTT.

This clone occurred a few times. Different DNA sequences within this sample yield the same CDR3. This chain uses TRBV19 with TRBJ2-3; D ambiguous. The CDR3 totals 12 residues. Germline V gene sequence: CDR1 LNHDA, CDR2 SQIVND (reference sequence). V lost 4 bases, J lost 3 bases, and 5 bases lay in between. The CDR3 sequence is CASSSRTDTQYF. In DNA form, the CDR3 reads TGTGCCAGTAGTAGCCGAACAGATACGCAGTATTTT. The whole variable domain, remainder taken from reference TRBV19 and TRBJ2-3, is DGGITQSPKYLFRKEGQNVTLSCEQNLNHDAMYWYRQDPGQGLRLIYYSQIVNDFQKGDIAEGYSVSREKKESFPLTVTSAQKNPTAFYLCASSSRTDTQYFGPGTRLTVL.

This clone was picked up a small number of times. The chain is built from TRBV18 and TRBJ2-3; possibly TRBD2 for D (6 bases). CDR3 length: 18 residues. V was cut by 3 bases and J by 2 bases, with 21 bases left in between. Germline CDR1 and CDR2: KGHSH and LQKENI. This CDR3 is CASSPMAAGSPSTDTQYF. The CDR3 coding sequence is TGTGCCAGCTCACCGATGGCCGCCGGGAGTCCATCCACAGATACGCAGTATTTT.

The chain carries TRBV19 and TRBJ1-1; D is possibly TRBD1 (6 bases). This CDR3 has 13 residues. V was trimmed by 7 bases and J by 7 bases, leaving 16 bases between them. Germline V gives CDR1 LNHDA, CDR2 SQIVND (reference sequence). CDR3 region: CASNSAPDSEAFF. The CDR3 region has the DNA TGTGCCAGTAACTCCGCCCCGGACAGTGAAGCTTTCTTT.

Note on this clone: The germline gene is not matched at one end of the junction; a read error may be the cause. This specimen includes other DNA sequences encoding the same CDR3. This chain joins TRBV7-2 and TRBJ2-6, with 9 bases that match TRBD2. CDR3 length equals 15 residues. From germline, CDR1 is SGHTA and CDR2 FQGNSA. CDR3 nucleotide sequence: TGTGCCAGCAGCCTAGCGGGATCTGGGGCCAACGTCCTGACTTTC. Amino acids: CASSLAGSGANVLTF.

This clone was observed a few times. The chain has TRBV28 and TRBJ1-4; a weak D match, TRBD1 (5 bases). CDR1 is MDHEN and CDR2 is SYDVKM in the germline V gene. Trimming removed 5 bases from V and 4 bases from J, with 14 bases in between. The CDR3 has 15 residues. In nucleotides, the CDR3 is TGTGCCAGCAGTCAGATCAGGGCTTATAATGAAAAACTGTTTTTT. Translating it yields CASSQIRAYNEKLFF.

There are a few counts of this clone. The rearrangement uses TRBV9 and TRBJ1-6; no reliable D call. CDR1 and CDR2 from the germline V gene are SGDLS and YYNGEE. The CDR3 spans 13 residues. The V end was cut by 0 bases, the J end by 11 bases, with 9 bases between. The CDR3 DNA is TGTGCCAGCAGCGTAGAAGGCAGAACACCCCTCCACTTT. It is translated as CASSVEGRTPLHF.